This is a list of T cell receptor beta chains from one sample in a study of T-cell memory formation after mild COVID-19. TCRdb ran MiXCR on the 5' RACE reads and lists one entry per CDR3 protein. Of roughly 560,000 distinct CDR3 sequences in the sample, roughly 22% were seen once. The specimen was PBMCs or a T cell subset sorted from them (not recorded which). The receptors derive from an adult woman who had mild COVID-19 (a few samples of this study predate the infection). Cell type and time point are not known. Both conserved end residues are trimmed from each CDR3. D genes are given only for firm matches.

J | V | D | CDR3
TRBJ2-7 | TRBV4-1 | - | ASSPGGQGRREQY
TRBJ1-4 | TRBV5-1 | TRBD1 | ASSLETGGFEKLF
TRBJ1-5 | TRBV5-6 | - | ASSSGLSNQPQH
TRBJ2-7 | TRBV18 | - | ASSPSVGRGPSYEQY
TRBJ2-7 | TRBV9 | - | ASSGEMTAPSHEQY
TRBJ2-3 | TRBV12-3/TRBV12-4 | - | ASSLGTSDTQY
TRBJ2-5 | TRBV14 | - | ASSQPGTGETQY
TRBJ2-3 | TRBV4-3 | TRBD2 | ASSQRAGATADTQY
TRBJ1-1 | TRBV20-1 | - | SASDTGSNTEAF
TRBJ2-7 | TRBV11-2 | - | ASSPPTREQY
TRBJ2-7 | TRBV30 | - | AWSVDFLNNEQY
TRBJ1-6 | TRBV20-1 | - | SARGNLALH
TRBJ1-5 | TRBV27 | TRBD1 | ASSPGQGTGGVNQPQH
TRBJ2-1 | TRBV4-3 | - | ASSQDFTSEQF
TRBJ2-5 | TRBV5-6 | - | ASSLSEETQY
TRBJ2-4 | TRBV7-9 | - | ASSLPGAGPPEY
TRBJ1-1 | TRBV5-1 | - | ASSLELRRNTEAF
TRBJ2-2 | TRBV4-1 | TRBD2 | ASSQDLAGVNTGELF
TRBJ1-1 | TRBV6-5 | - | ASSWQINTEAF
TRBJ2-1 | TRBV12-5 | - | ASGLEGWNEQF
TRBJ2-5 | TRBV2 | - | ASRSRETQY
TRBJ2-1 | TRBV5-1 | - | ASSPHPRGGNEQF
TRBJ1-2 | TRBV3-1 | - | ASSPPWLNYGYT
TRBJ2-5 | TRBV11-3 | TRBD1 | ASSSGTAGGETQY
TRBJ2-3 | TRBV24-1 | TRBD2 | ATYQGGTQY